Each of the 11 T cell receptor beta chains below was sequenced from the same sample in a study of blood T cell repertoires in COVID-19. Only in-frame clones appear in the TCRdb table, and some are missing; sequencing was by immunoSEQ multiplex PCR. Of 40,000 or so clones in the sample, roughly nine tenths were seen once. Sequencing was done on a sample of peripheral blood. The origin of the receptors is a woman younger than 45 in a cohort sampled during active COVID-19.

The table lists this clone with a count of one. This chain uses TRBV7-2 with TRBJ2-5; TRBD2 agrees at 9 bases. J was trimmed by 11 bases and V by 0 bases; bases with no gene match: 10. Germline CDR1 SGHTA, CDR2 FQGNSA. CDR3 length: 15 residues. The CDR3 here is CASSLAERGLASQYF. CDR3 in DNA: TGTGCCAGCAGCTTAGCGGAGAGGGGACTAGCATCACAGTACTTC.

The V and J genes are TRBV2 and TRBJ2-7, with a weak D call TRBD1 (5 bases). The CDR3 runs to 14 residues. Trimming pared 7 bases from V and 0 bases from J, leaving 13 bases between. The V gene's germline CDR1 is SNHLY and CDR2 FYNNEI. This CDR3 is CASKDILSSYEQYF. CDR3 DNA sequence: TGTGCCAGCAAGGACATCTTAAGCTCCTACGAGCAGTACTTC.

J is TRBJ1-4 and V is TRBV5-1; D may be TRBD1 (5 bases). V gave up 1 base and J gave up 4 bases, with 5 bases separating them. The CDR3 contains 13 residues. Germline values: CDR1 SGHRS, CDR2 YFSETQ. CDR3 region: CASSLRGNEKLFF. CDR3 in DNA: TGCGCCAGCAGCTTGAGGGGTAATGAAAAACTGTTTTTT.

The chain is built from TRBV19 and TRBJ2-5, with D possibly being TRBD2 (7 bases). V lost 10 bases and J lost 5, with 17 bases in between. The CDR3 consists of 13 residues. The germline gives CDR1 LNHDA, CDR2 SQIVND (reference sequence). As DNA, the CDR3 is TGTGCCAAAGCCAAAGGGGGGGGTGAGACCCAGTACTTC. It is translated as CAKAKGGGETQYF.

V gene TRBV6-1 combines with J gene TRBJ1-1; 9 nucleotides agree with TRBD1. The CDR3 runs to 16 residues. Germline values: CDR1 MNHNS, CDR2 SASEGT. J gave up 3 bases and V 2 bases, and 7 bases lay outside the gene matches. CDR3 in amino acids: CASSENRGRGYTEAFF. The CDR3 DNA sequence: TGTGCCAGCAGTGAAAACAGGGGGCGCGGGTACACTGAAGCTTTCTTT.

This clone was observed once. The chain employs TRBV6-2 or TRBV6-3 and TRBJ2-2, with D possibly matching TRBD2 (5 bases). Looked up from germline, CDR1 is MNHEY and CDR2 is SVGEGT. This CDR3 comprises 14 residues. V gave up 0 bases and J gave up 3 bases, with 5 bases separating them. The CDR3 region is CASSYSSDTGELFF. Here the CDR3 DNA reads TGTGCCAGCAGTTACTCTAGCGACACCGGGGAGCTGTTTTTT.

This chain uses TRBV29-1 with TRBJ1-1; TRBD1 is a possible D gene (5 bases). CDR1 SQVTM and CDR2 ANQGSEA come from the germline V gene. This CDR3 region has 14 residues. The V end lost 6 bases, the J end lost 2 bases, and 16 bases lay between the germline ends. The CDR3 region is CSVYIGHSNTEAFF. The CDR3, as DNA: TGCAGCGTCTACATTGGACACAGCAACACTGAAGCTTTCTTT.

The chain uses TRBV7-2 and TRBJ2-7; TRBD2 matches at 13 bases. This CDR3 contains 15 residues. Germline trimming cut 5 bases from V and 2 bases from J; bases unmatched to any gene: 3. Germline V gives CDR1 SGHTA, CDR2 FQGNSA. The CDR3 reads CASSTGTSGTYEQYF. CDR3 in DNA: TGTGCCAGCAGCACCGGGACTAGCGGGACCTACGAGCAGTACTTC. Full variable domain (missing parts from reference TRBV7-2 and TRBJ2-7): GAGVSQSPSNKVTEKGKDVELRCDPISGHTALYWYRQSLGQGLEFLIYFQGNSAPDKSGLPSDRFSAERTGGSVSTLTIQRTQQEDSAVYLCASSTGTSGTYEQYFGPGTRLTVT.

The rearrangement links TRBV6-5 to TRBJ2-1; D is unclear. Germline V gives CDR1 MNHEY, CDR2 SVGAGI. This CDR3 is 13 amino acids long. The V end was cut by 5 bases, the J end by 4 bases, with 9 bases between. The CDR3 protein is CASSTDKYNEQFF. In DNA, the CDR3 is TGTGCCAGCAGTACAGACAAGTACAATGAGCAGTTCTTC.

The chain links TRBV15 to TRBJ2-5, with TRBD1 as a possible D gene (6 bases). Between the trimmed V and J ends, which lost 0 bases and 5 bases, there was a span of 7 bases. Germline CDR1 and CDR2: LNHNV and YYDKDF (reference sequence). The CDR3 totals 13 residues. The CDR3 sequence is CATSRERGETQYF. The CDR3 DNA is TGTGCCACCAGCAGAGAAAGGGGGGAGACCCAGTACTTC.

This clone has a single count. CDR3 sequence (DNA): TGTGCCAGCAGCCACGGACCGGGACTAGCGGAAAACATTCAGTACTTC. It translates to CASSHGPGLAENIQYF. V is TRBV4-2 and J is TRBJ2-4, with 11 bases matching TRBD2. The CDR3 length is 16 residues. The V and J ends lost 3 bases and 5 bases, in that order; junction bases with no gene match: 6. Per germline, CDR1 LGHNA and CDR2 YNFKEQ.